These 2 T cell receptor beta chains came from one sample sequenced in a study of blood T cell repertoires in COVID-19. Clones were sequenced by immunoSEQ multiplex PCR, and TCRdb holds only the in-frame ones, with some missing. The sample holds roughly 410,000 clones; roughly 90% are singletons and the top ten take 1% to 1.5%. The sample consisted of peripheral blood. Receptors originate from a man aged 35 to 55 with acute or convalescent COVID-19.

In its sample, this clone was seen a few times. V is TRBV10-1 and J is TRBJ2-3; 7 bases match TRBD2. With V trimmed by 8 bases and J by 6 bases, 8 bases remained unmatched. The length of the CDR3 is 13 residues. CDR1 is WNHNN and CDR2 is SYGVQD in the germline V gene (reference sequence). CDR3 DNA: TGCGCCAGCGGTCCCGGGACTACCGATACGCAGTATTTT. Translated: CASGPGTTDTQYF.

V is TRBV18 and J is TRBJ2-6; D call uncertain. The CDR3 length is 15 residues. The germline CDR1 and CDR2 sequences are KGHSH and LQKENI. Trimming took off 3 bases at V and 1 base at J, with 7 bases between the two ends. CDR3 sequence: CASSPSSSGANVLTF. In nucleotides, the CDR3 is TGTGCCAGCTCACCGAGTAGTTCTGGGGCCAACGTCCTGACTTTC.